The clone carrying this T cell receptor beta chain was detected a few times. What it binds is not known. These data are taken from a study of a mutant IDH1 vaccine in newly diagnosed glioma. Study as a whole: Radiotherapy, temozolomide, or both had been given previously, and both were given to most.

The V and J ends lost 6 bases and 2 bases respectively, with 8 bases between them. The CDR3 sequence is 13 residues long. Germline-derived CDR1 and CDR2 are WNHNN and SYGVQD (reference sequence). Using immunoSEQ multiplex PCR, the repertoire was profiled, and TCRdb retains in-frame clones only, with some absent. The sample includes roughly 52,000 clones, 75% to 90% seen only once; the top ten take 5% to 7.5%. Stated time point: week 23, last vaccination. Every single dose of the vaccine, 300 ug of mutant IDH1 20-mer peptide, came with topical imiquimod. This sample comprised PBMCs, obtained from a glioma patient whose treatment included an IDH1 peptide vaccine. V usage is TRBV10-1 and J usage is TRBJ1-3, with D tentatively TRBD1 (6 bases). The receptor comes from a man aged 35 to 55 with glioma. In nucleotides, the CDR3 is TGCGCCAGCAGACAGGGACCTGGAAACACCATATATTTT. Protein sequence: CASRQGPGNTIYF.